Listed here are 25 T cell receptor beta chains from one sample, sequenced in a study of vaccination and CD4 T cells after COVID-19. Cultured CD4+ T-cell DNA underwent Oncomine TCR Beta short-read sequencing. TCRdb re-called the PCR reads with MiXCR, one entry per CDR3 protein. The sample records 14,000 or so distinct CDR3 sequences, 25% to 30% being singletons. Treatment given: roughly 11-day PBMC culture with coronavirus spike peptide pools or control peptides (ViraFEST assay). Their antigens are not known. Sequences were derived from CD4+ T cells from blood, cultured in vitro, sampled before SARS-CoV-2 vaccination. These receptors were obtained from a human donor who received a COVID-19 vaccine.

The chain recombines TRBV5-8 with TRBJ1-1; D remains unclear. Trimming cost V 4 bases and J 0 bases, with 10 bases left between them. CDR3 size: 14 residues. CDR1 is SGHTS, CDR2 YDEGEE, per germline. In DNA, the CDR3 is TGTGCCAGCAGCCTCCGCCCCTTGAACACTGAAGCTTTCTTT. Its protein product is CASSLRPLNTEAFF.

This clonotype has more than one count but fewer than ten. The CDR3 region has the DNA TGCAGTGCCAGGCCCAGCGGGGGGTACTCCTACGAGCAGTACTTC. Translation: CSARPSGGYSYEQYF. The chain combines TRBV20-1 with TRBJ2-7; 9 nucleotides line up with TRBD2. V was pared by 6 bases and J by 0 bases, with 9 bases of the junction left unmatched. Germline loops: CDR1 DFQATT, CDR2 SNEGSKA (reference sequence). CDR3 size: 15 residues.

The table lists this clonotype with a few counts. The rearrangement uses TRBV15 and TRBJ2-7, with D possibly TRBD2 on 5 matching bases. This CDR3 region has 16 residues. Germline CDR1 and CDR2: LNHNV and YYDKDF (reference sequence). The V gene lost 4 bases and the J gene lost 4 bases, with 20 bases spanning the gap. CDR3 sequence: CATSTRGGTQRYEQYF. The CDR3 DNA reads as TGTGCCACCAGCACCCGAGGAGGCACTCAGAGATACGAGCAGTACTTC.

The rearrangement links TRBV18 to TRBJ1-4; 8 bases agree with TRBD1. The CDR3 extends over 15 amino acids. V dropped 6 bases and J dropped 5; count of bases not matched to a gene: 8. Germline CDR1 is KGHSH and CDR2 is LQKENI. The CDR3 DNA reads as TGTGCCAGCTCGCATGACAGGGGATTGAATGAAAAACTGTTTTTT. This sequence encodes CASSHDRGLNEKLFF.

This clonotype was detected only a few times. This sequence joins TRBV6-1 and TRBJ1-3, with 10 bases lining up with TRBD1. Trimming cost V 4 bases and J 0 bases; bases outside gene matches: 3. Germline CDR1 MNHNS, CDR2 SASEGT. This CDR3 contains 16 residues. Written as DNA, the CDR3 is TGTGCCAGCAGTGTAGGGACAGGGGACTCTGGAAACACCATATATTTT. Translated: CASSVGTGDSGNTIYF.

The chain employs TRBV5-4 and TRBJ1-2; D uncertain. Per the germline V gene, CDR1 is SGHNT and CDR2 is YYREEE (reference sequence). V lost 0 bases and J lost 4, with 16 bases in between. The CDR3 runs to 16 residues. The CDR3 spells CASSLGREYIVYGYTF. The CDR3 DNA is TGTGCCAGCAGCTTGGGACGGGAATATATAGTCTATGGCTACACCTTC.

Only a few counts were recorded for this clonotype. The rearrangement links TRBV30 to TRBJ2-1, with TRBD1 as a possible D gene (6 bases). Trimming left V 4 bases short and J 7 bases short, with 17 bases between. Germline V lookup: CDR1 GTSNPN, CDR2 SVGIG (reference sequence). The CDR3 consists of 14 residues. CDR3 sequence: CAWKGDDRGNEQFF. The CDR3 DNA reads TGTGCCTGGAAGGGGGACGATAGGGGGAATGAGCAGTTCTTC.

The chain couples TRBV10-3 to TRBJ1-1, with TRBD1 matching over 9 bases. The CDR3 totals 21 residues. The ends lost 3 bases at V and 0 bases at J; junction bases unmatched: 20. Germline V CDR1 and CDR2: ENHRY, SYGVKD. Written as DNA, the CDR3 is TGTGCCATCAGTGAAACGGGACAGGGCTTTGCCCGGGGGGGGTTGAACACTGAAGCTTTCTTT. Protein: CAISETGQGFARGGLNTEAFF.

The sample holds a few counts of this clonotype. The V gene is TRBV7-3, the J gene TRBJ1-2, with 7 nucleotides matching TRBD1. Germline values: CDR1 SGHTA, CDR2 FQGTGA. V was clipped by 8 bases and J by 3 bases; unmatched bases: 3. CDR3 length: 12 amino acids. The CDR3 loop is CASGQADYGYTF. The CDR3, as DNA: TGTGCCAGCGGACAGGCAGACTATGGCTACACCTTC.

The chain couples TRBV5-4 to TRBJ2-1; unclear D gene. The V gene lost 0 bases and the J gene lost 0 bases, with 7 bases spanning the gap. The germline CDR1 and CDR2 sequences are SGHNT and YYREEE (reference sequence). This CDR3 region has 15 residues. CDR3 loop: CASSLEQSSYNEQFF. The CDR3 bases are TGTGCCAGCAGCTTGGAACAGAGCTCCTACAATGAGCAGTTCTTC. The complete variable domain, with remaining parts taken from reference TRBV5-4 and TRBJ2-1, reads ETGVTQSPTHLIKTRGQQVTLRCSSQSGHNTVSWYQQALGQGPQFIFQYYREEENGRGNFPPRFSGLQFPNYSSELNVNALELDDSALYLCASSLEQSSYNEQFFGPGTRLTVL.

This clonotype was counted between two and nine times. The V call is TRBV6-2 or TRBV6-3, the J call TRBJ2-7; D could derive from TRBD1 or TRBD2 (5 bases each). Trimming removed 6 bases at V and 2 bases at J, with 11 bases between. This CDR3 has 13 amino acids. Per the germline V gene, CDR1 is MNHEY and CDR2 is SVGEGT. The CDR3 region is CASRLVGPYEQYF. For the CDR3, the DNA is TGTGCCAGCAGACTAGTGGGACCCTACGAGCAGTACTTC.

The rearrangement links TRBV7-8 to TRBJ1-6; 8 nucleotides line up with TRBD1. Germline V gives CDR1 SGHVS, CDR2 FQNEAQ. CDR3 size: 17 residues. V trimming: 8 bases; J trimming: 5 bases; junction bases outside the gene matches: 14. The CDR3 loop reads CASGPTAGGINNSPLHF. CDR3 coding DNA: TGTGCCAGCGGGCCCACAGCAGGGGGCATCAATAATTCACCCCTCCACTTT.

The chain couples TRBV7-9 to TRBJ1-1; the match to TRBD1 covers 7 bases. The CDR3 totals 15 residues. V trimming: 0 bases; J trimming: 4 bases; junction bases outside the gene matches: 5. From germline, CDR1 is SEHNR and CDR2 FQNEAQ (reference sequence). The CDR3 region is CASSLASGDSTEAFF. For the CDR3, the DNA is TGTGCCAGCAGCTTAGCGTCGGGGGACAGCACTGAAGCTTTCTTT.

The chain combines TRBV7-9 with TRBJ2-2; possibly TRBD1 for D (5 bases). The CDR3 covers 16 residues. From germline, CDR1 is SEHNR and CDR2 FQNEAQ (reference sequence). Trimming cost V 5 bases and J 1 base, with 14 bases left between them. The DNA of the CDR3 is TGTGCCAGCAGCCTTCGGACACTGAGGAACACCGGGGAGCTGTTTTTT. This encodes CASSLRTLRNTGELFF.

This chain joins TRBV6-5 and TRBJ1-2; D gene ambiguous. CDR3 length: 13 residues. V shed 2 bases and J shed 8 bases, with 12 bases lying between them. The germline V gene encodes CDR1 MNHEY and CDR2 SVGAGI. CDR3 region: CASSYRETGGYTF. The DNA for the CDR3 is TGTGCCAGCAGTTACCGGGAGACCGGGGGCTACACCTTC.

The chain carries TRBV6-5 and TRBJ2-1; tentatively, D is TRBD2 (5 bases). The germline V and J ends were trimmed by 2 bases and 7 bases, with 21 bases remaining between them. CDR3 size: 17 residues. Germline V gene data show CDR1 as MNHEY and CDR2 as SVGAGI. CDR3 sequence: CASSYQAGSGGMNEQFF. CDR3 nucleotides: TGTGCCAGCAGTTACCAGGCGGGTTCCGGAGGAATGAATGAGCAGTTCTTC.

The chain recombines TRBV30 with TRBJ2-7, with D possibly matching TRBD1 (5 bases). The CDR3 is made up of 14 amino acids. From germline, CDR1 is GTSNPN and CDR2 SVGIG (reference sequence). The V and J ends lost 3 bases and 5 bases respectively, with 17 bases between them. CDR3 residues: CAWRGQGGFHEQYF. For the CDR3, the DNA is TGTGCCTGGAGGGGTCAGGGTGGGTTTCACGAGCAGTACTTC.

This clonotype was counted a few times. The gene calls are TRBV5-1 and TRBJ2-7; weak D call: TRBD2 (7 bases). The CDR3 consists of 17 residues. The germline V gene encodes CDR1 SGHRS and CDR2 YFSETQ. V lost 0 bases to trimming and J lost 3 bases, with 19 bases between them. The CDR3 is CASSLAVAGAGDYEQYF. The CDR3 DNA is TGCGCCAGCAGCTTGGCCGTTGCGGGGGCAGGAGACTACGAGCAGTACTTC. Looking up the rest from reference TRBV5-1 and TRBJ2-7 gives the full variable domain: KAGVTQTPRYLIKTRGQQVTLSCSPISGHRSVSWYQQTPGQGLQFLFEYFSETQRNKGNFPGRFSGRQFSNSRSEMNVSTLELGDSALYLCASSLAVAGAGDYEQYFGPGTRLTVT.

This clonotype was counted a few times. This chain links TRBV11-2 with TRBJ1-2; no clear D gene. Germline CDR1 reads SGHAT; CDR2 reads FQNNGV. The CDR3 is 16 amino acids. With 0 bases removed from V and 2 bases from J, the gap between germline ends came to 13 bases. The CDR3 sequence: CASSLDPAGANYGYTF. In DNA form, the CDR3 reads TGTGCCAGCAGCTTAGATCCCGCAGGAGCCAACTATGGCTACACCTTC.

V gene TRBV10-3 combines with J gene TRBJ1-2; D might be TRBD1 (6 bases). Germline assignment: CDR1 ENHRY and CDR2 SYGVKD. The CDR3 contains 14 residues. V lost 3 bases and J 4 bases, leaving 12 bases between the germline ends. The CDR3 spells CAISDTGQSYGYTF. The CDR3, as DNA: TGTGCCATCAGTGATACCGGACAGAGCTATGGCTACACCTTC.

The chain joins TRBV9 to TRBJ1-1; maybe TRBD1 (6 bases). V was clipped by 0 bases and J by 6 bases, with 15 bases between them. This CDR3 contains 15 residues. The germline gives CDR1 SGDLS, CDR2 YYNGEE. CDR3 sequence (DNA): TGTGCCAGCAGCGTAGGAGGGGGGGATAGGGCTGAAGCTTTCTTT. This sequence encodes CASSVGGGDRAEAFF.

This clonotype occurred a few times. V gene TRBV24-1 combines with J gene TRBJ2-1; 15 bases are shared with TRBD2. The CDR3 runs to 15 residues. The V gene end was trimmed by 3 bases and the J gene end by 9 bases; junction bases not matched to a gene: 2. CDR1 KGHDR and CDR2 SFDVKD come from the germline V gene. The CDR3 loop reads CATSDGLAGGLEQFF. CDR3 nucleotide sequence: TGTGCCACCAGTGATGGACTAGCGGGGGGGCTTGAGCAGTTCTTC.

This clonotype showed up just a few times. The chain carries TRBV7-2 and TRBJ2-7; D is perhaps TRBD1 (6 bases). The CDR3 length is 14 residues. The V end lost 0 bases, the J end lost 6 bases, and 12 bases lay between the germline ends. Germline V gene sequence: CDR1 SGHTA, CDR2 FQGNSA. The CDR3 is CASSLAYRVREQYF. The CDR3 coding sequence is TGTGCCAGCAGCTTAGCCTACAGGGTACGCGAGCAGTACTTC.

This clonotype has just a few counts. V is TRBV6-5 and J is TRBJ2-5; 9 bases align to TRBD1. Germline values: CDR1 MNHEY, CDR2 SVGAGI. This CDR3 spans 20 amino acids. The trim removed 0 bases at V and 4 bases at J, leaving 18 bases unmatched. The CDR3 region is CASSYSTMGQGGSVGETQYF. CDR3 DNA: TGTGCCAGCAGTTACTCCACCATGGGACAGGGCGGGTCAGTAGGAGAGACCCAGTACTTC.

This clonotype was detected only a few times. This chain links TRBV7-2 with TRBJ2-7; 8 positions match TRBD2. Germline CDR1 reads SGHTA; CDR2 reads FQGNSA. The CDR3 extends over 15 amino acids. V lost 5 bases, J lost 4 bases, and 10 bases stayed unmatched. The CDR3 coding sequence is TGTGCCAGCAGCCCGCGTTCGGGGGGGTCTTACGAGCAGTACTTC. This translates into CASSPRSGGSYEQYF.